This T cell receptor (beta chain) was sequenced in a study of CD8 T cells in Susac syndrome (dated by TCRdb to about 2019). A note on the overall study: Whether CD8+ T cell activation and differentiation in Susac syndrome was antigen driven was tested using repertoire sequencing. CD8+ T cell repertoire clonality was compared between fewer than 13 healthy donors, around 14 Susac syndrome patients and around 15 multiple sclerosis patients. The research as a whole found: The number of individuals in the TCR sequencing and HLA analysis was recognized as being relatively small.

Comment on this clonotype: Which antigen it targets is not known. The record has no base qualities; no much larger clone is one base away.

Counted from cysteine to phenylalanine, this CDR3 has 16 amino acids. The sequence is cut down to CDR3 DNA, 48 bases in frame from base 1. V is cut back by 7 bases and J by 10 bases, with 17 bases in the junction unmatched. The germline V gene yields SNHLY for CDR1 and FYNNEI for CDR2. RNA was extracted with the RNeasy kit and 0.5 to 1 ug was reverse transcribed using random hexamers. TCR beta CDR3 regions were amplified with the immunoSEQ multiplex PCR assay covering 54 Vbeta and 13 Jbeta segments. Bias from PCR amplification was corrected by using a synthetic template baseline for primer optimization and for computational correction. In the original analysis: Reads were annotated to V, D and J genes per IMGT and analyzed with immunoSEQ Analyzer, keeping only productive sequences. Clonality was computed as one minus Shannon entropy normalized by log2 of the number of productive unique sequences. Public and private clones were assessed among the 100 most prevalent clones of each patient and control. Clones were defined as Susac-specific if absent from the healthy and MS cohorts, from roughly 1,100 published viral clones and from other ImmuneACCESS disease sequences. TCRdb's own reprocessing of the public reads used fastp at Q25 and MiXCR and kept productive beta chains. Identical CDR3 proteins give one entry, which carries the most common genes and DNA. TCRdb assigned the V and J calls; the authors' analysis was not used. This sample comprises about 280,000 distinct CDR3 sequences, about 88% of them detected only once. The top ten constitute over 0.095% of the sample.

High-throughput TCR beta sequencing profiled peripheral blood CD8+ and CD4+ T cells from healthy donors, Susac syndrome patients and multiple sclerosis patients. Treatment-naive patients with stable or active relapsing-remitting disease fulfilling revised McDonald criteria were used as multiple sclerosis controls. CD8+ TEMRA cells were enriched by FACS, while bulk CD8+ and CD4+ T cells were purified by magnetic negative isolation. Blood was drawn into EDTA tubes, processed within 24 hours, and PBMCs were isolated by density gradient centrifugation. PBMCs intended for TCR sequencing were frozen in liquid nitrogen and were later thawed in a 37 degrees C water bath. A purity of at least 90% was achieved for sorted or isolated CD4+, CD8+ and CD8+ TEMRA cells.

The receptor was isolated from a human donor with multiple sclerosis. The chain is encoded by TRBV2 joined to TRBJ2-1; TRBD2 agrees with 9 junctional bases. Sequenced: CD8+ T cells from PBMCs. The DNA sequence is given as TGTGCCAGCACTGGACTGGCTAGCGGGAAATCAGCCGAGCAGTTCTTC. Its product reads: CASTGLASGKSAEQFF.